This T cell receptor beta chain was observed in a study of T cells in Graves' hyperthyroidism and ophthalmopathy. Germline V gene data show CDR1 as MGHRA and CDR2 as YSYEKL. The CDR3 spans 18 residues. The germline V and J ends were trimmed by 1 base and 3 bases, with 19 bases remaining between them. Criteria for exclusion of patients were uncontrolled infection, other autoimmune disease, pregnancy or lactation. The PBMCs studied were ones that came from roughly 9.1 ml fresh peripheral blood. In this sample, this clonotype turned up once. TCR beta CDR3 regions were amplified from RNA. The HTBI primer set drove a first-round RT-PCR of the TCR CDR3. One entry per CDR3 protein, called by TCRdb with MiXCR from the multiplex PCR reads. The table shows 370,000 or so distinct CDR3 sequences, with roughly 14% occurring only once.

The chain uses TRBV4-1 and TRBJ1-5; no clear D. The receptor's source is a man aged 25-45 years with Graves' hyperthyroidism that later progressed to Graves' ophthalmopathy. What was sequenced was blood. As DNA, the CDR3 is TGCGCCAGCAGCCAAGGGACTGAAAGTAACCCCGACAATCAGCCCCAGCATTTT. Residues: CASSQGTESNPDNQPQHF.